This T cell receptor (beta chain) emerged from a study of blood T cell repertoires in COVID-19. V was cut by 5 bases and J by 6 bases, with 11 bases left in between. The CDR3 loop spans 12 amino acids. Germline CDR1 MNHEY, CDR2 SMNVEV (reference sequence). Enrolled through a virtual design, the participants were between about 18 and 100 years of age and came from about two dozen US areas. Participants had their cohort set by participant-reported clinical history. Only in-frame clones appear in the TCRdb table, and some are missing; sequencing was by immunoSEQ multiplex PCR. The repertoire holds around 190,000 clones, with 86% as singletons.

The J gene is TRBJ2-7, the V gene TRBV27, with unresolved D. Specimen: PBMCs or T cells enriched from blood (not recorded which). The TCR was taken from a man in his forties with acute COVID-19. CDR3 sequence reads: CASSPSGGEQYF. DNA for the CDR3: TGTGCCAGCAGTCCCTCAGGTGGCGAGCAGTACTTC.